This entry features one T cell receptor (beta chain) sequence. Its antigen is as yet unknown. The sample is drawn from a study of T cells in localized non-small cell lung cancer. Whole-study results and caveats: Uninvolved adjacent lung had more T cell clonality than any other tissue, topping tumor. Increased T cell density in blood showed an association with longer overall survival. Median detection of top 100 tumor clones in adjacent lung was 55 to 60 clones. Only one tumor region was sequenced, so heterogeneity remains possible.

V lost 4 bases and J 3 bases, leaving 15 bases between the germline ends. The CDR3 totals 15 residues. Germline CDR1 SGHAT, CDR2 FQNNGV. Produced via immunoSEQ multiplex PCR; TCRdb's table is partial and in-frame only. The repertoire has 10,000 to 15,000 clones, approximately 80% of them found once; the top ten carry under 30%. This chain links TRBV11-2 with TRBJ1-1; possibly TRBD1 for D (6 bases). This TCR derives from a male donor aged 60 or older with stage I squamous cell lung carcinoma. The sample in question was peripheral blood, obtained before any cancer treatment. CDR3 sequence: CASSYMAYRDTEAFF. The CDR3 DNA reads TGTGCCAGCAGCTATATGGCGTACAGGGACACTGAAGCTTTCTTT.